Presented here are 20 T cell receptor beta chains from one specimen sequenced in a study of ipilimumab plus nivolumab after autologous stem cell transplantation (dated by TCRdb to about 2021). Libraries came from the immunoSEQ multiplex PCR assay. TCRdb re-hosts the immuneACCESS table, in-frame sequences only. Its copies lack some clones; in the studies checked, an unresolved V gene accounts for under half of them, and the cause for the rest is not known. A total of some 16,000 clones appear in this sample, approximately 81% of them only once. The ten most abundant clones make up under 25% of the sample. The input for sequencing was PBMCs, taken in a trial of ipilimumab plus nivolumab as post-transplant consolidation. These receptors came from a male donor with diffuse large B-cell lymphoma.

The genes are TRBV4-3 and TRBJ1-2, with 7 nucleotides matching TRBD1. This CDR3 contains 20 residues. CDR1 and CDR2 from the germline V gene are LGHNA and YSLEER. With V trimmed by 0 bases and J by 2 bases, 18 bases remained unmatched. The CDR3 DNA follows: TGCGCCAGCAGCCAAGATAGGGGACAGCCCACGCCCCAGATAAACTATGGCTACACCTTC. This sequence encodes CASSQDRGQPTPQINYGYTF.

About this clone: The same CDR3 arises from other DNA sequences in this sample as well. The CDR3 sequence is CASSLALNQPQHF. The CDR3 DNA is TGTGCCAGTAGTCTGGCACTCAATCAGCCCCAGCATTTT. The genes are TRBV19 and TRBJ1-5; D ambiguous. CDR3 size: 13 residues. Germline V CDR1 and CDR2: LNHDA, SQIVND (reference sequence). Trimming took 5 bases from V and 3 from J, leaving 8 bases between them.

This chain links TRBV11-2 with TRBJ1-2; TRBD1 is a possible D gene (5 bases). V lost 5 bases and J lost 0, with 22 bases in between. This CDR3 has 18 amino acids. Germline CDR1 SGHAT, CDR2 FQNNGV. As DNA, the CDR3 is TGTGCCAGCAGCCGGCGGTCCCGGGACGTATTTCCTAACTATGGCTACACCTTC. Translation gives CASSRRSRDVFPNYGYTF.

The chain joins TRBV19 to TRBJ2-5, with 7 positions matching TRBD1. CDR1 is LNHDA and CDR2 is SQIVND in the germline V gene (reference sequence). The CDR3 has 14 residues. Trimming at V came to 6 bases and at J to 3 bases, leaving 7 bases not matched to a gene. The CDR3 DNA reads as TGTGCCAGTAGCCCTCGGGACAGCGAAGAGACCCAGTACTTC. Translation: CASSPRDSEETQYF.

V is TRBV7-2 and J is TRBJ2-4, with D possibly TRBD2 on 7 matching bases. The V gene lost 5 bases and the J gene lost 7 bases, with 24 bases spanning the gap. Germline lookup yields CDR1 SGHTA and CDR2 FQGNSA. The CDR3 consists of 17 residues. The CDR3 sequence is CASSPSRFGGPGNIQYF. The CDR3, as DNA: TGTGCCAGCAGCCCTAGCCGCTTCGGGGGGCCGGGGAACATTCAGTACTTC.

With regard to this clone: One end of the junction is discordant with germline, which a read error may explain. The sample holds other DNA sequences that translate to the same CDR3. This CDR3 is CASSPYSGGVVVF. In nucleotides, the CDR3 is TGTGCCAGCAGTCCCTATAGCGGGGGGGTTGTCGTCTTC. V is TRBV7-2 and J is TRBJ2-1, with 11 bases fitting TRBD2. Germline V gene sequence: CDR1 SGHTA, CDR2 FQGNSA. The CDR3 length is 13 residues.

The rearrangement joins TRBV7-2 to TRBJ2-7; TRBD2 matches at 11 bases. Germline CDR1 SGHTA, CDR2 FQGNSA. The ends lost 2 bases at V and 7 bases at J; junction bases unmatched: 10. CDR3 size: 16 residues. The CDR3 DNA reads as TGTGCCAGCAGCTTACTTGTTAGCGGGGGGGTAAGAGAGCAGTACTTC. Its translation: CASSLLVSGGVREQYF.

The CDR3, as DNA: TGTGCCACCAGCAGAGTAGAGCACAATGAGCAGTTCTTC. Protein sequence: CATSRVEHNEQFF. This chain links TRBV15 with TRBJ2-1; unclear D gene. The V end lost 1 base, the J end lost 5 bases, and 6 bases lay between the germline ends. Germline V gives CDR1 LNHNV, CDR2 YYDKDF (reference sequence). This CDR3 region has 13 residues.

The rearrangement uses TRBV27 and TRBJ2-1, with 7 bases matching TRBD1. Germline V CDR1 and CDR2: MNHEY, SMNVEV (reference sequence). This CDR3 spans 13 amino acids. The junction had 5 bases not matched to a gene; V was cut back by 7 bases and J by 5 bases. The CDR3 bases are TGTGCCAGCACTCGGGACAGTCACAATGAGCAGTTCTTC. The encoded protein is CASTRDSHNEQFF.

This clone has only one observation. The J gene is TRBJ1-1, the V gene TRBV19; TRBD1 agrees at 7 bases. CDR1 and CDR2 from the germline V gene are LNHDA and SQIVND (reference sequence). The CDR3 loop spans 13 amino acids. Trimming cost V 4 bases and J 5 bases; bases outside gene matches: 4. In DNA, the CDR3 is TGTGCCAGTAGTAATAGGGGGCTTACTGAAGCTTTCTTT. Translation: CASSNRGLTEAFF. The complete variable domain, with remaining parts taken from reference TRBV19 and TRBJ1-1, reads DGGITQSPKYLFRKEGQNVTLSCEQNLNHDAMYWYRQDPGQGLRLIYYSQIVNDFQKGDIAEGYSVSREKKESFPLTVTSAQKNPTAFYLCASSNRGLTEAFFGQGTRLTVV.

The DNA of the CDR3 is TGTGCCAGCGGACAAGAGACCCAGTACTTC. Translation: CASGQETQYF. The chain links TRBV2 to TRBJ2-5; no clear D. This CDR3 contains 10 residues. The ends were cut back, 8 bases at V and 2 bases at J, with 3 bases in the middle. The V gene's germline CDR1 is SNHLY and CDR2 FYNNEI.

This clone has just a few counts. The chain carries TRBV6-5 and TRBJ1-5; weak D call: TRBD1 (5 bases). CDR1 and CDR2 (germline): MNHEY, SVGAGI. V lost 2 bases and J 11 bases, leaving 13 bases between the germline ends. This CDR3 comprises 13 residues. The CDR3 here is CASSYGGGAAQHF. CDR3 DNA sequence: TGTGCCAGCAGTTACGGTGGGGGAGCGGCCCAGCATTTT.

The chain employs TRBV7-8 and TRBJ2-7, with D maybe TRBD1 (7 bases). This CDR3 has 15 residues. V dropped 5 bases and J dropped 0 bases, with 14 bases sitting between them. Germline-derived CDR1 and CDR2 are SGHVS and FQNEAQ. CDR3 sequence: CASSAGGTVSYEQYF. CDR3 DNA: TGTGCCAGCAGCGCTGGGGGGACAGTCTCCTACGAGCAGTACTTC.

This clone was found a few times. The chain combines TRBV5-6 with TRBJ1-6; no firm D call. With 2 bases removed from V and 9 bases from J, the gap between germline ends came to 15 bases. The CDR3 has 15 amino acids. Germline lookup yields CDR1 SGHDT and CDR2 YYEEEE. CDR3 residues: CASSFGDSRSSPLHF. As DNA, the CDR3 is TGTGCCAGCAGCTTCGGGGATAGTAGGAGTTCACCCCTCCACTTT.

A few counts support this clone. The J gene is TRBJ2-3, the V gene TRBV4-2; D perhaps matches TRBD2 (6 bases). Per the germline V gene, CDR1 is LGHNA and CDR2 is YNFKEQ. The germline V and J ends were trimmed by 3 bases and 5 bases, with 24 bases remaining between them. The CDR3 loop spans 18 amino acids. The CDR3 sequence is CASSHKGISARGLDTQYF. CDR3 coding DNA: TGTGCCAGCAGCCATAAAGGGATTAGCGCCCGGGGGTTAGATACGCAGTATTTT.

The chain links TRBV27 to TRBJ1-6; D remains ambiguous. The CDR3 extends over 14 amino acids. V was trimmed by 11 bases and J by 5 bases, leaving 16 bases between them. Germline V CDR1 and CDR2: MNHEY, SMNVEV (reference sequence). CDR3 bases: TGTGCCCCCGACGAGGGCCGGGATAATTCACCCCTCCACTTT. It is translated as CAPDEGRDNSPLHF.

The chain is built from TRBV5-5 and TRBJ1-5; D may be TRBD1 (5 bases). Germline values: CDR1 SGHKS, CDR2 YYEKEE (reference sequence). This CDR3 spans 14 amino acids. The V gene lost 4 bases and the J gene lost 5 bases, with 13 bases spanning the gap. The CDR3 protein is CASSITLGDQPQHF. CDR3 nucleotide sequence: TGTGCCAGCAGCATCACGTTGGGGGATCAGCCCCAGCATTTT. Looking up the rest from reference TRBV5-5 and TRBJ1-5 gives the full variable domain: DAGVTQSPTHLIKTRGQQVTLRCSPISGHKSVSWYQQVLGQGPQFIFQYYEKEERGRGNFPDRFSARQFPNYSSELNVNALLLGDSALYLCASSITLGDQPQHFGDGTRLSIL.

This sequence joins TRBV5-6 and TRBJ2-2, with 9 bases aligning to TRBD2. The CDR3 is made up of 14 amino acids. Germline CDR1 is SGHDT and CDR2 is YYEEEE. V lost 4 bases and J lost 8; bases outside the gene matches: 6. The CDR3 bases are TGTGCCAGCAGCCCAGGACTAGCGCCGGGGGAGCTGTTTTTT. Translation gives CASSPGLAPGELFF. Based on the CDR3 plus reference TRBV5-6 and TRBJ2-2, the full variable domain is DAGVTQSPTHLIKTRGQQVTLRCSPKSGHDTVSWYQQALGQGPQFIFQYYEEEERQRGNFPDRFSGHQFPNYSSELNVNALLLGDSALYLCASSPGLAPGELFFGEGSRLTVL.

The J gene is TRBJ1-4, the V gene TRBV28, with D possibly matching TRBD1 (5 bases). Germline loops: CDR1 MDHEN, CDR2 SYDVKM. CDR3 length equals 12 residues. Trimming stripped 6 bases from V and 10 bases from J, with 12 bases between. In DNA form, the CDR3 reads TGTGCCAGCAGAGCAGGGTCGACAAAACTGTTTTTT. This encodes CASRAGSTKLFF.

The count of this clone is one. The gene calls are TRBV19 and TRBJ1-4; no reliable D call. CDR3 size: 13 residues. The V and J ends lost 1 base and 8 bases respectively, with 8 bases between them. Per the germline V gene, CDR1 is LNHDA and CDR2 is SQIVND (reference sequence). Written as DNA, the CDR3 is TGTGCCAGTAGTATAGTAGGAGAGGAAAAACTGTTTTTT. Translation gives CASSIVGEEKLFF.